This TCR beta chain was captured in a study of cytomegalovirus exposure and HLA in healthy donors. Background on the study: Clustering assigned 70% to 90% of the 350 to 400 genotyped donors to the Caucasian-associated ancestry cluster. Study-level points and caveats: In presence/absence analyses, roughly uniform sequencing depth across donors was assumed.

13 Jbeta primers and 60 Vbeta primers were used for the PCR. The table came from immunoSEQ multiplex PCR; TCRdb's copy has only in-frame clones and leaves some out. The data contain approximately 210,000 clones, about four fifths of them singletons. This clone appeared once. Its antigen is currently unknown. Trimming shortened V by 4 bases and J by 1 base, and 7 bases separated the two germline ends. From germline, CDR1 is MNHEY and CDR2 SMNVEV (reference sequence). The length of the CDR3 is 13 residues. This chain uses TRBV27 with TRBJ1-2, with D perhaps matching TRBD1 (5 bases). The sample was PBMCs. This sequence was found in a girl aged 10 to 17 in good health and CMV-seropositive. CDR3 loop: CASSSTVNYGYTF. The CDR3 DNA sequence: TGTGCCAGCAGTTCGACAGTTAACTATGGCTACACCTTC.